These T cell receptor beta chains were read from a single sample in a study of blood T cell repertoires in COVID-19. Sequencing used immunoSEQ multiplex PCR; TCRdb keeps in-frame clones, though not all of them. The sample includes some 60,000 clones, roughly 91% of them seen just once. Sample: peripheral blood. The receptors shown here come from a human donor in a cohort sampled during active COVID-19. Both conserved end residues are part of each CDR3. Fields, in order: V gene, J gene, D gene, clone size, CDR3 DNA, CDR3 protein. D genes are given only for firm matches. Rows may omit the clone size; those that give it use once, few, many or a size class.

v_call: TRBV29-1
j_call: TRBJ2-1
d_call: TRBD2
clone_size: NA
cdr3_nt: TGCAGCGTTGGAGATACAGGGGCCGGACTAGCGGTTTACAATGAGCAGTTCTTC
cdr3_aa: CSVGDTGAGLAVYNEQFF

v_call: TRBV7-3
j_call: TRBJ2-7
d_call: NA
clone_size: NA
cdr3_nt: TGTGCCAGCAGCTTAGAGGCCGGAAACTACGAGCAGTACTTC
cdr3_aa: CASSLEAGNYEQYF

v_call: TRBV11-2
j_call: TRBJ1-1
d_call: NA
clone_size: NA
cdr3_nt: TGTGCCAGCAGCCATGCTACTAGTTATGCTGAAGCTTTCTTT
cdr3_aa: CASSHATSYAEAFF

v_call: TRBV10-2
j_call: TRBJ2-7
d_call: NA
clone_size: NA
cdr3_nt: TGCGCCAGCAGTGAGTCGACGAGGGCTGAGCAGTACTTC
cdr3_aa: CASSESTRAEQYF

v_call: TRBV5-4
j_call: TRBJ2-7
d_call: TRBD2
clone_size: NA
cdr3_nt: TGTGCCAGCAGCAATAGCGGGAGTTGGGAGCAGTACTTC
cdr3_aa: CASSNSGSWEQYF

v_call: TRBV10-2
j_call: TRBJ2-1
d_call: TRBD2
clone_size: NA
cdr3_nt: TGCGCCAGCAAAATACTAGCGGGAGTAGGAGAGCAGTTCTTC
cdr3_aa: CASKILAGVGEQFF

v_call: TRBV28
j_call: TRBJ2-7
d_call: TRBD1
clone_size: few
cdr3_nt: TGTGCCAGCAGTTTAAGGATGAAACAGGGGTACCCCTACGAGCAGTACTTC
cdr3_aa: CASSLRMKQGYPYEQYF

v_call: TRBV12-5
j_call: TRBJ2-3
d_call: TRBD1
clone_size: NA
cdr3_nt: TGTGCTAGTGGTTTCGGTAAGGAGGGACAGGGCACAGATACGCAGTATTTT
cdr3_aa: CASGFGKEGQGTDTQYF

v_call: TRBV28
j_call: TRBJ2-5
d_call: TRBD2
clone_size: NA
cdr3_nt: TGTGCCAGCAGTTATGCCCGACCTGTAGCGGGAAGGGGCCAAGAGACCCAGTACTTC
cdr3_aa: CASSYARPVAGRGQETQYF

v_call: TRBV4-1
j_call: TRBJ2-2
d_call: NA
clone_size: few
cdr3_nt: TGCGCCAGCCGGCGCGGGGGACACCTCGCGAACACCGGGGAGCTGTTTTTT
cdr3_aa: CASRRGGHLANTGELFF

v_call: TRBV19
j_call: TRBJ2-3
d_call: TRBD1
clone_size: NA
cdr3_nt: TGTGCCAGTAGTATAGGCCCGGGACAGGGGCAGGATACGCAGTATTTT
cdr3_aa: CASSIGPGQGQDTQYF

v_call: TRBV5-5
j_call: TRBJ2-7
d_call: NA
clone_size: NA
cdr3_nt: TGTGCCAGCAGCTTCCGCTCCAGCGCAACCTCCTACGAGCAGTACTTC
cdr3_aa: CASSFRSSATSYEQYF

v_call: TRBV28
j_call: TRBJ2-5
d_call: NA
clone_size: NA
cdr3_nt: TGTGCCAGCAGTACCCGTCGGGACTCACAAGAGACCCAGTACTTC
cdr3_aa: CASSTRRDSQETQYF

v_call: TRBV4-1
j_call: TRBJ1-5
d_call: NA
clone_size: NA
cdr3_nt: TGCGCCAGCAGCCACCCCGGGGGGCCCAGGGACAATCAGCCCCAGCATTTT
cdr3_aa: CASSHPGGPRDNQPQHF

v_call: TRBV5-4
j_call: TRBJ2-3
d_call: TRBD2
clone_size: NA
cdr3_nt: TGTGCCAGCAAGACTAGCGGGGATTCTACCACAGATACGCAGTATTTT
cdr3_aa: CASKTSGDSTTDTQYF

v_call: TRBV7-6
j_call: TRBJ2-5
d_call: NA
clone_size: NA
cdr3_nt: TGTGCCAGCAGCTTACCCCTTCCCCGCGGAGAGACCCAGTACTTC
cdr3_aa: CASSLPLPRGETQYF

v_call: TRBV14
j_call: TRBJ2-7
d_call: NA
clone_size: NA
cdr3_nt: TGTGCCAGCAGCCCTGGGAGGGGGGTCTACGAGCAGTACTTC
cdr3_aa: CASSPGRGVYEQYF

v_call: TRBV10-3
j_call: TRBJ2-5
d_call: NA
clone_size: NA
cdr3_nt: TGTGCCATCAGTGAGTATGCTAAAGAGACCCAGTACTTC
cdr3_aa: CAISEYAKETQYF

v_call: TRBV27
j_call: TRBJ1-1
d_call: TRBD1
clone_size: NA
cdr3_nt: TGTGCCAGTGTGGACAGGGGTAGGACTGAAGCTTTCTTT
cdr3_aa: CASVDRGRTEAFF

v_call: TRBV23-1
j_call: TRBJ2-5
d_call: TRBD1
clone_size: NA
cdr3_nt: TGCGCCAGCAGTCCAGGGGGAGAGACCCAGTACTTC
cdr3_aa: CASSPGGETQYF

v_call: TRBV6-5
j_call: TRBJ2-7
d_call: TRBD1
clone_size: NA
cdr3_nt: TGTGCCAGCAGTTACTGGGGGACAGGGTCAGTCTACGAGCAGTACTTC
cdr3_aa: CASSYWGTGSVYEQYF

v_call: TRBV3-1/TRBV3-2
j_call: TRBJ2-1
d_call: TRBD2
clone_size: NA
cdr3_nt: TGTGCCAGCAGCCAAGTTCCTAGCGGGAGCTCCTACAATGAGCAGTTCTTC
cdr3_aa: CASSQVPSGSSYNEQFF

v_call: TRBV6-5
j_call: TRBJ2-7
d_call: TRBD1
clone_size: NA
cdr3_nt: TGTGCCAGCAGTCGCCCGACAGGGGGTAGAGACGAGCAGTACTTC
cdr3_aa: CASSRPTGGRDEQYF

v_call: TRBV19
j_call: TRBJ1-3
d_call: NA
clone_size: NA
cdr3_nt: TGTGCCAGTAGTATCCCAGGCCCTGGAAACACCATATATTTT
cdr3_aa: CASSIPGPGNTIYF

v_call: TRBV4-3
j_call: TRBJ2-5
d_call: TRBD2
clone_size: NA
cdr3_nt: TGCGCCAGCAGCCAAAGGGCTAGCGGGTACCAAGAGACCCAGTACTTC
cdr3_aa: CASSQRASGYQETQYF

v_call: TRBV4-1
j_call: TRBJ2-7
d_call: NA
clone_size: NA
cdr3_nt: TGCGCCAGCAGCCAAGAGCAGGCATTCTTGAACGAGCAGTACTTC
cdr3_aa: CASSQEQAFLNEQYF

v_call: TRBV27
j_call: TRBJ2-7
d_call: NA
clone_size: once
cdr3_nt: TGTGCCAGCAGCCCTAAGGGAACAGGCCCTTACGAGCAGTACTTC
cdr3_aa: CASSPKGTGPYEQYF

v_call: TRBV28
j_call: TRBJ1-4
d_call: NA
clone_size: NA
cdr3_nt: TGTGCCAGCAGTTTAGGACAGTCGGGCCCTCAAAAGCTGTTTTTT
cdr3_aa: CASSLGQSGPQKLFF

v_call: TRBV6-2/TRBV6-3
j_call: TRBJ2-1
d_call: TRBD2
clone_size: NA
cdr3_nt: TGTGCCAGCAGTAAACATACTAGCGGGAGGGCCACCCTGGATTCCTACAATGAGCAGTTCTTC
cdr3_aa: CASSKHTSGRATLDSYNEQFF

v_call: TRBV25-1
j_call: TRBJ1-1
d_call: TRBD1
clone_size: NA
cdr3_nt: TGTGCCAGCACTCCCGGGACAGGGGGCAAGTGGGACACTGAAGCTTTCTTT
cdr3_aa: CASTPGTGGKWDTEAFF

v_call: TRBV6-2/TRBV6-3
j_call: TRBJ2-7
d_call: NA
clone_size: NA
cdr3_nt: TGTGCCAGCAGTTACCCCATCGGCCTCAGGAACACCTACGAGCAGTACTTC
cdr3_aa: CASSYPIGLRNTYEQYF

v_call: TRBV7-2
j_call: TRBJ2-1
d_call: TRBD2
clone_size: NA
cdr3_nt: TGTGCCAGCAGCCCTAGATTAGCGGGAGGGTTCTACAATGAGCAGTTCTTC
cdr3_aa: CASSPRLAGGFYNEQFF

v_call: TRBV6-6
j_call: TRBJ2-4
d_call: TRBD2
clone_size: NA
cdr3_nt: TGTGCCAGCAGTTACTCGCGGGGGATCAAAAACATTCAGTACTTC
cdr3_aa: CASSYSRGIKNIQYF

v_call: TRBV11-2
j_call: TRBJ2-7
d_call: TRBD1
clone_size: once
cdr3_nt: TGTGCCAGCAGCTTAGCCTCAGGGGGCTCCTACGAGCAGTACTTC
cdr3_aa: CASSLASGGSYEQYF

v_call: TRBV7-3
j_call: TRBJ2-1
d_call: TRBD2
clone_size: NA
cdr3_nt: TGTGCCAGCAGCCTCCAACAGACTAGCGTCTACAATGAGCAGTTCTTC
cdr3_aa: CASSLQQTSVYNEQFF

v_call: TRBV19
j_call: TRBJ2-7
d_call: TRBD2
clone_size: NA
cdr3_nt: TGTGCCAGTAGTAGCGGGAGGGGCTACGAGCAGTACTTC
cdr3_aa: CASSSGRGYEQYF

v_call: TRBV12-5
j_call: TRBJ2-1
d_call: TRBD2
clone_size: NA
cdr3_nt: TGTGCTAGTGGTTTGGTACTGGGGACTAACAATGAGCAGTTCTTC
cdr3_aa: CASGLVLGTNNEQFF

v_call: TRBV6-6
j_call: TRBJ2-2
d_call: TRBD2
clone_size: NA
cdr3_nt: TGTGCCAGCAACCCCGCGGGGGGGAGCGGCACCGGGGAGCTGTTTTTT
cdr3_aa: CASNPAGGSGTGELFF

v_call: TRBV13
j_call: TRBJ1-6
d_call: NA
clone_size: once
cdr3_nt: TGTGCCAGCAGCTTCGAAAGAAGGGGTCTATATAATTCACCCCTCCACTTT
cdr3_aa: CASSFERRGLYNSPLHF

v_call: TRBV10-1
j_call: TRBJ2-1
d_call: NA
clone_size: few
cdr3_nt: TGCGCCAGCAGTGGGCACGTAGCGGCGATGGGTAATGAGCAGTTCTTC
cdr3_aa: CASSGHVAAMGNEQFF

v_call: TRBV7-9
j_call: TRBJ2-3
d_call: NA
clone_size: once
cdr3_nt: TGTGCCAGCTCGGGGGATACGCAGTATTTT
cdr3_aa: CASSGDTQYF

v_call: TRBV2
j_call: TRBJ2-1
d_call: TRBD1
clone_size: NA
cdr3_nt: TGTGCCAGCAGTGAAGCTGGACAGGGTTTTAATGAGCAGTTCTTC
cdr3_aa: CASSEAGQGFNEQFF

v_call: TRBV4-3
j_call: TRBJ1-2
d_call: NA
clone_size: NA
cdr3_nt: TGCGCCAGCAGCCAAGCGTTGAGATCTCCCTATGGCTACACCTTC
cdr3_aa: CASSQALRSPYGYTF

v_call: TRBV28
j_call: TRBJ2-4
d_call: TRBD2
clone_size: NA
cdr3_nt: TGTGCCAGCAGTTCAAGACTAGCGGGATTTGACATTCAGTACTTC
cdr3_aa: CASSSRLAGFDIQYF

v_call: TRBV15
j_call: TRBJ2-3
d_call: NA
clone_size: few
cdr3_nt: TGTGCCACCAGCAGAGTTTCCTCGGGTTATTCTACGCAGTATTTT
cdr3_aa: CATSRVSSGYSTQYF